These 23 T cell receptor beta chains were all obtained from the same sample, sequenced in a study of CD8 T cells in ankylosing spondylitis. Findings of the study overall: A motif of 7 or 8 highly homologous TCR beta variants was seen as apparently characteristic of ankylosing spondylitis blood.

No cognate antigen is known for these TCRs. TCRdb independently ran MiXCR on the 5' RACE reads; one entry per CDR3 protein. Of roughly 440,000 distinct CDR3 sequences listed, 17% were seen once; the top ten hold approximately 0.93%. Sequences were obtained from blood, either unsorted or a sorted T cell fraction (not recorded which). The source of these receptors is a male donor with ankylosing spondylitis.

This clonotype was detected only once. The CDR3 loop reads CASRPQNRGHQPQHF. In DNA form, the CDR3 reads TGTGCCAGCAGGCCGCAAAACAGGGGGCATCAGCCCCAGCATTTT. The chain couples TRBV28 to TRBJ1-5; 9 bases fit TRBD1. The CDR3 consists of 15 residues. CDR1 MDHEN and CDR2 SYDVKM come from the germline V gene. With V trimmed by 6 bases and J by 5 bases, 8 bases remained unmatched.

This clonotype was observed at least ten times. This sequence joins TRBV7-2 and TRBJ2-1, with 8 bases matching TRBD2. V trimming: 5 bases; J trimming: 2 bases; junction bases outside the gene matches: 8. This CDR3 has 16 residues. The germline gives CDR1 SGHTA, CDR2 FQGNSA. This CDR3 reads CASSAQAGVTYNEQFF. CDR3 coding DNA: TGTGCCAGCAGCGCCCAAGCGGGAGTTACCTACAATGAGCAGTTCTTC.

This clonotype has only a few counts. The rearrangement joins TRBV9 to TRBJ1-2; D uncertain. Per germline, CDR1 SGDLS and CDR2 YYNGEE. V dropped 2 bases and J dropped 5 bases, with 16 bases sitting between them. This CDR3 comprises 15 residues. The DNA of the CDR3 is TGTGCCAGCAGCGTGGGTCAGGTGGGGTTATATGGCTACACCTTC. It is translated as CASSVGQVGLYGYTF.

The chain has TRBV7-3 and TRBJ2-1; 7 bases are a match to TRBD2. Germline V gene sequence: CDR1 SGHTA, CDR2 FQGTGA. The junction had 4 bases not matched to a gene; V was cut back by 3 bases and J by 8 bases. CDR3 size: 13 residues. The CDR3 here is CASSLRGWDEQFF. CDR3 bases: TGTGCCAGCAGCTTGCGGGGGTGGGATGAGCAGTTCTTC.

V and J are TRBV12-3 or TRBV12-4 and TRBJ2-1, with D tentatively TRBD2 (6 bases). The V gene lost 4 bases and the J gene lost 0 bases, with 16 bases spanning the gap. The CDR3 is 17 residues long. In DNA form, the CDR3 reads TGTGCCAGCAGTTCCTCAAGAGCGGGCCTCTCCTACAATGAGCAGTTCTTC. Amino acids: CASSSSRAGLSYNEQFF.

The chain combines TRBV20-1 with TRBJ2-5; a possible D gene is TRBD1 (6 bases). V was shortened by 5 bases and J by 1 base, with 17 bases between the two germline ends. In germline, CDR1 is DFQATT, CDR2 SNEGSKA (reference sequence). CDR3 length: 15 amino acids. CDR3 DNA: TGCAGTGCTTGGCAATTAGGGGACACCCAAGAGACCCAGTACTTC. It is translated as CSAWQLGDTQETQYF.

This clonotype occurred a few times. V gene TRBV12-5 combines with J gene TRBJ2-1, with D perhaps being TRBD1 or TRBD2 (5 bases each). Germline V gives CDR1 LGHNT, CDR2 FRNRAP. Trimming took off 3 bases at V and 9 bases at J, with 6 bases between the two ends. This CDR3 is 11 amino acids long. The CDR3 region is CASGFGGEQFF. CDR3 sequence (DNA): TGTGCTAGTGGTTTTGGGGGTGAGCAGTTCTTC.

The chain links TRBV12-3 or TRBV12-4 to TRBJ1-6; 8 nucleotides align to TRBD1. The CDR3 covers 16 residues. Trimming cost V 6 bases and J 6 bases; bases outside gene matches: 10. The CDR3, as DNA: TGTGCCAGCAGGACAGGTACAGGGGGACCTAATTCACCCCTCCACTTT. Its translation: CASRTGTGGPNSPLHF.

This clonotype was seen a few times. The chain uses TRBV10-3 and TRBJ2-5; TRBD1 matches 7 bases. Germline values: CDR1 ENHRY, CDR2 SYGVKD. The CDR3 runs to 13 residues. The J segment lost 2 bases and the V segment lost 7 bases, leaving 4 bases of the junction unmatched. The CDR3 sequence: CAIKARGQETQYF. CDR3 nucleotides: TGTGCCATCAAGGCCAGGGGGCAAGAGACCCAGTACTTC.

This clonotype was seen more than once but under ten times. V gene TRBV6-6 combines with J gene TRBJ1-4, with D hard to call. This CDR3 spans 12 amino acids. The V end lost 6 bases, the J end lost 0 bases, and 2 bases lay between the germline ends. From germline, CDR1 is MNHNY and CDR2 SVGAGI (reference sequence). The CDR3 bases are TGTGCCAGCAGGCCAACTAATGAAAAACTGTTTTTT. Encoded protein: CASRPTNEKLFF.

The chain carries TRBV5-1 and TRBJ1-1, with D possibly being TRBD1 (5 bases). The CDR3 runs to 14 residues. The germline V gene has CDR1 SGHRS and CDR2 YFSETQ. The ends were cut back, 0 bases at V and 8 bases at J, with 14 bases in the middle. The CDR3: CASSLVSGSSEAFF. CDR3 nucleotide sequence: TGCGCCAGCAGCTTGGTATCAGGGTCATCCGAAGCTTTCTTT.

This clonotype was recorded a few times. CDR3: CASSLRQGAGYEQYF. CDR3 DNA: TGTGCCAGCAGCCTCCGACAGGGGGCGGGGTACGAGCAGTACTTC. The rearrangement links TRBV11-2 to TRBJ2-7, with 10 bases identical to TRBD1. CDR1 SGHAT and CDR2 FQNNGV come from the germline V gene. The V gene end was trimmed by 5 bases and the J gene end by 4 bases; junction bases not matched to a gene: 8. CDR3 length: 15 residues.

The genes are TRBV4-1 and TRBJ2-7, with 7 positions matching TRBD2. Trimming cost V 0 bases and J 6 bases; bases outside gene matches: 11. Germline V CDR1 and CDR2: MGHRA, YSYEKL. This CDR3 is 16 amino acids long. The CDR3 DNA sequence: TGCGCCAGCAGCCAAGATCGGGGAAAGCGGGGCGGCGAGCAGTACTTC. Translating gives CASSQDRGKRGGEQYF.

This clonotype was counted only a few times. V usage is TRBV20-1 and J usage is TRBJ1-3; TRBD1 is a possible D gene (5 bases). This CDR3 is built from 11 residues. Germline V CDR1 and CDR2: DFQATT, SNEGSKA (reference sequence). The V gene lost 6 bases and the J gene lost 8 bases, with 11 bases spanning the gap. CDR3 residues: CSAGTLDTIYF. CDR3 DNA: TGCAGTGCCGGGACCCTGGACACCATATATTTT.

This clonotype was picked up a small number of times. The V gene is TRBV5-1, the J gene TRBJ2-1; TRBD2 aligns across 11 bases. V lost 1 base and J lost 7; bases outside the gene matches: 4. This CDR3 has 15 residues. Germline CDR1 reads SGHRS; CDR2 reads YFSETQ. DNA for the CDR3: TGCGCCAGCAGCTTGACCACTAGCGGGAGTAATGAGCAGTTCTTC. It yields the protein CASSLTTSGSNEQFF.

The V and J genes are TRBV6-5 and TRBJ1-1; D is undetermined. With 2 bases removed from V and 1 base from J, the gap between germline ends came to 8 bases. This CDR3 is built from 14 residues. Germline lookup yields CDR1 MNHEY and CDR2 SVGAGI. The CDR3 spells CASSYQSSNTEAFF. CDR3 DNA sequence: TGTGCCAGCAGTTACCAGTCTTCGAACACTGAAGCTTTCTTT.

The rearrangement uses TRBV11-2 and TRBJ2-1; D is perhaps TRBD2 (6 bases). V lost 5 bases to trimming and J lost 12 bases, with 26 bases between them. The germline CDR1 and CDR2 sequences are SGHAT and FQNNGV. This CDR3 has 16 amino acids. CDR3 region: CASSTAAGPHNEAQFF. Here the CDR3 DNA reads TGTGCCAGCAGCACAGCCGCGGGACCCCACAATGAGGCGCAGTTCTTC.

This chain connects TRBV24-1 to TRBJ2-7, with D maybe TRBD2 (6 bases). This CDR3 has 15 amino acids. V was clipped by 4 bases and J by 7 bases, with 19 bases between them. Looked up from germline, CDR1 is KGHDR and CDR2 is SFDVKD. The CDR3 sequence: CATSDGGGRVWEQYF. CDR3 in DNA: TGTGCCACCAGTGACGGGGGAGGCAGGGTGTGGGAGCAGTACTTC.

This clonotype was counted only a few times. The chain joins TRBV20-1 to TRBJ2-1, with D tentatively TRBD2 (6 bases). CDR3 length equals 14 residues. Between the trimmed V and J ends, which lost 6 bases and 1 base, there was a span of 13 bases. Looked up from germline, CDR1 is DFQATT and CDR2 is SNEGSKA (reference sequence). The CDR3 DNA reads as TGCAGTGCCCACCGGGGGTTATCCTACAATGAGCAGTTCTTC. It translates to CSAHRGLSYNEQFF.

This clonotype appeared many times. The J gene is TRBJ2-7, the V gene TRBV5-1; 9 bases map to TRBD1. The V gene's germline CDR1 is SGHRS and CDR2 YFSETQ. The CDR3 totals 15 residues. Losses at the gene ends were 2 bases for V and 4 bases for J; bases not matched to a gene: 7. In DNA form, the CDR3 reads TGCGCCAGCAGCTTTACTACGGGACAGGGTTACGAGCAGTACTTC. Protein sequence: CASSFTTGQGYEQYF.

This rearrangement joins TRBV7-3 to TRBJ1-4; D is perhaps TRBD1 (5 bases). V was trimmed by 0 bases and J by 5 bases, leaving 10 bases between them. The V gene's germline CDR1 is SGHTA and CDR2 FQGTGA. The CDR3 sequence is 15 residues long. As DNA, the CDR3 is TGTGCCAGCAGCTTAACGTGGGACGAGAATGAAAAACTGTTTTTT. Translation gives CASSLTWDENEKLFF.

The CDR3 nucleotides are TGTGCCAGCAGCCCTGCCGCCTACGAGCAGTACTTC. It codes for CASSPAAYEQYF. The chain has TRBV6-2 or TRBV6-3 and TRBJ2-7; no firm D call. Trimming stripped 6 bases from V and 2 bases from J, with 8 bases between. Germline CDR1 and CDR2: MNHEY and SVGEGT. The CDR3 runs to 12 residues.

This clonotype appeared a few times. The V call is TRBV20-1, the J call TRBJ2-1; no clear D. The germline gives CDR1 DFQATT, CDR2 SNEGSKA (reference sequence). There are 15 residues in the CDR3. V was cut by 3 bases and J by 0 bases, with 12 bases left in between. CDR3 loop: CSARDPQNSYNEQFF. The CDR3 DNA sequence: TGCAGTGCTAGGGACCCGCAAAACTCCTACAATGAGCAGTTCTTC.